These T cell receptor beta chains were read from a single sample in a study of cytomegalovirus exposure and HLA in healthy donors. The table came from immunoSEQ multiplex PCR; TCRdb's copy has only in-frame clones and leaves some out. The table has 250,000 or so clones, about 87% seen once. Source material: PBMCs. Every receptor here comes from a man between 18 and 29 years old in good health and CMV-seronegative. Both conserved end residues are part of each CDR3. A D gene is named only where the DNA matches it firmly. Size is stated for part of the rows, as once, few or many counts, or as a class when the clone is expanded.

D gene,J gene,clone size,V gene,CDR3 protein,CDR3 DNA
NA,TRBJ2-2,NA,TRBV7-3,CASRLLGNTGELFF,TGTGCCAGCAGGCTCCTAGGGAACACCGGGGAGCTGTTTTTT
NA,TRBJ2-7,NA,TRBV5-4,CASSFRGSYEQYF,TGTGCCAGCAGCTTCAGGGGCTCCTACGAGCAGTACTTC
NA,TRBJ2-1,NA,TRBV10-2,CASSEFGGADYNEQFF,TGCGCCAGCAGTGAGTTTGGGGGGGCCGACTACAATGAGCAGTTCTTC
TRBD2,TRBJ2-1,NA,TRBV4-1,CASSQRGLAGVGYNEQFF,TGCGCCAGCAGCCAGAGGGGACTAGCGGGGGTCGGGTACAATGAGCAGTTCTTC
NA,TRBJ2-5,NA,TRBV7-2,CASSLSRETQYF,TGTGCCAGCAGCTTATCGAGGGAGACCCAGTACTTC
NA,TRBJ2-7,NA,TRBV19,CASSTTGNSYEQYF,TGTGCCAGTAGTACCACCGGGAACTCCTACGAGCAGTACTTC
TRBD2,TRBJ2-5,once,TRBV27,CASSLAGGPWETQYF,TGTGCCAGCAGTTTAGCGGGAGGGCCGTGGGAGACCCAGTACTTC
TRBD1,TRBJ2-7,NA,TRBV28,CASTHPGTGDPGQYF,TGTGCCAGCACCCATCCCGGGACAGGGGATCCAGGGCAGTACTTC
NA,TRBJ2-3,few,TRBV5-4,CASSWERTKTNTQYF,TGTGCCAGCAGCTGGGAGCGGACTAAGACTAATACGCAGTATTTT
TRBD1,TRBJ2-7,NA,TRBV5-1,CASSLGDSSYEQYF,TGCGCCAGCAGCTTGGGGGACAGCTCCTACGAGCAGTACTTC
TRBD1,TRBJ2-7,NA,TRBV29-1,CSAGTGRPYEQYF,TGCAGCGCCGGGACAGGGAGGCCCTACGAGCAGTACTTC
TRBD1,TRBJ2-7,NA,TRBV7-2,CASSSSDRAVFEQYF,TGTGCCAGCAGCTCATCGGACAGGGCTGTCTTTGAGCAGTACTTC
TRBD2,TRBJ2-7,NA,TRBV4-2,CASSQVGKRDYEQYF,TGTGCCAGCAGCCAAGTGGGGAAGCGGGACTACGAGCAGTACTTC
NA,TRBJ2-7,NA,TRBV4-3,CASSQDSAGEQYF,TGCGCCAGCAGCCAAGACTCTGCCGGGGAGCAGTACTTC
NA,TRBJ2-1,NA,TRBV2,CASNYIFNEQFF,TGTGCCAGCAATTACATATTCAATGAGCAGTTCTTC
TRBD1,TRBJ2-5,NA,TRBV5-1,CASSSGQGRETQYF,TGCGCCAGCAGCTCAGGACAGGGACGGGAGACCCAGTACTTC
TRBD1,TRBJ2-7,NA,TRBV7-2,CASSLGQGTAYEQYF,TGTGCCAGCAGCTTAGGGCAGGGGACAGCCTACGAGCAGTACTTC
NA,TRBJ2-7,NA,TRBV30,CAWISDTTYEQYF,TGTGCCTGGATAAGTGACACCACCTACGAGCAGTACTTC
TRBD2,TRBJ2-7,NA,TRBV5-5,CASSFSRTSGGEQYF,TGTGCCAGCAGCTTCAGTCGGACTAGCGGGGGCGAGCAGTACTTC
NA,TRBJ2-7,NA,TRBV27,CASRGATRGTYEQYF,TGTGCCAGCAGAGGTGCGACTAGAGGGACCTACGAGCAGTACTTC
NA,TRBJ1-1,NA,TRBV4-1,CASSQAIRATEAFF,TGCGCCAGCAGCCAAGCCATCAGGGCCACTGAAGCTTTCTTT
TRBD1,TRBJ1-2,NA,TRBV4-3,CASRQTRQGSTNYGYTF,TGCGCCAGCAGACAAACGCGACAGGGCTCCACTAACTATGGCTACACCTTC
TRBD1,TRBJ1-1,NA,TRBV5-1,CASSLGQGRSTEAFF,TGCGCCAGCAGCTTGGGACAGGGTAGGAGCACTGAAGCTTTCTTT
NA,TRBJ2-7,NA,TRBV29-1,CSVVRTDYEQYF,TGCAGCGTTGTCAGGACTGACTACGAGCAGTACTTC
TRBD1,TRBJ2-7,few,TRBV19,CASSPRDRGYEQYF,TGTGCCAGTAGTCCCCGGGACAGGGGGTACGAGCAGTACTTC
TRBD1,TRBJ1-4,NA,TRBV5-1,CASSRQGRGEKLFF,TGCGCCAGCAGCCGACAGGGGAGGGGTGAAAAACTGTTTTTT